The next 18 T cell receptor beta chains were all read from a single sample in a study of T cells in women clearing cervical HPV infection. Profiling relied on immunoSEQ multiplex PCR, and the TCRdb table lists in-frame clones only, not all of them. In all, the sample yields around 19,000 clones. The sequenced sample consisted of blood buffy coat. All receptors come from a woman between 18 and 70 years old with a cervical HPV16 infection that either progressed to CIN3+ or cleared (not recorded which).

A note on this clone: The read ends 3 residues shy of where the CDR3 ends; the end is completed using the germline J gene. V and J are TRBV5-1 and TRBJ2-5; tentative D call: TRBD1 (5 bases). CDR3 length: 13 amino acids. Germline CDR1 reads SGHRS; CDR2 reads YFSETQ. The V end lost 4 bases, the J end lost 2 bases, and 9 bases lay between the germline ends. CDR3 DNA (partial): TGCGCCAGCAGCCTGCGACAGCAAGAGACC. As protein: CASSLRQQET. From start to end, the CDR3 is CASSLRQQETQYF.

Comments on this clone: The CDR3 end is not reached by the read, which stops 3 residues before it; the germline J gene fills it in. The chain links TRBV20-1 to TRBJ1-5; 8 nucleotides agree with TRBD1. CDR1 DFQATT and CDR2 SNEGSKA come from the germline V gene (reference sequence). With V trimmed by 6 bases and J by 3 bases, 4 bases remained unmatched. This CDR3 contains 13 residues. CDR3 amino acids: CSAGTGDNQPQHF. CDR3 DNA, as far as it was read: TGCAGTGCCGGGACAGGTGACAATCAGCCC.

A word on this clone: Read coverage stops 3 residues before the CDR3 terminus; the germline J gene supplies the remainder. This chain uses TRBV20-1 with TRBJ2-3, with 8 nucleotides matching TRBD2. V was pared by 8 bases and J by 2 bases, with 9 bases of the junction left unmatched. Germline V lookup: CDR1 DFQATT, CDR2 SNEGSKA (reference sequence). The length of the CDR3 is 14 residues. The CDR3 DNA, read in part, is TGCAGTTCCTCTCCGGGGGGGGCCACAGATACG. It is translated as CSSSPGGATDT. The whole CDR3 sequence is CSSSPGGATDTQYF.

With regard to this clone: Sequencing ends 3 residues short of the CDR3 end; the germline J gene provides the rest. This chain joins TRBV30 and TRBJ1-1; D might be TRBD1 (5 bases). This CDR3 has 11 amino acids. Germline V gene sequence: CDR1 GTSNPN, CDR2 SVGIG (reference sequence). The V end lost 8 bases, the J end lost 5 bases, and 12 bases lay between the germline ends. The CDR3 bases that were read are TGTGCCGGGGGGGAGTGGACTGAA. This translates into CAGGEWTE. The full CDR3 protein reads CAGGEWTEAFF.

Note on this clone: Read coverage stops 3 residues before the CDR3 terminus; the germline J gene supplies the remainder. This chain joins TRBV19 and TRBJ1-6; 8 nucleotides match TRBD1. This CDR3 has 16 residues. V gave up 5 bases and J gave up 10 bases; unmatched junction bases: 13. Germline-derived CDR1 and CDR2 are LNHDA and SQIVND (reference sequence). The CDR3 bases that were read are TGTGCCAGTAGTTCCCGAGAAGGACAGGGTTACTCACCC. Protein sequence: CASSSREGQGYSP. The CDR3 reads in full as CASSSREGQGYSPLHF. The full variable domain, rest sourced from reference TRBV19 and TRBJ1-6, is DGGITQSPKYLFRKEGQNVTLSCEQNLNHDAMYWYRQDPGQGLRLIYYSQIVNDFQKGDIAEGYSVSREKKESFPLTVTSAQKNPTAFYLCASSSREGQGYSPLHFGNGTRLTVT.

With respect to this clone: The read falls 3 residues short of the CDR3 end, and the missing part is taken from the germline J gene. The chain joins TRBV14 to TRBJ2-4; TRBD1 aligns across 11 bases. CDR3 length: 17 amino acids. Losses at the gene ends were 4 bases for V and 3 bases for J; bases not matched to a gene: 8. The germline CDR1 and CDR2 sequences are SGHDN and FVKESK. The CDR3 here is CASSPLGTGGLKNIQYF. Partial CDR3 DNA: TGTGCCAGCAGCCCGCTTGGGACAGGGGGGCTCAAAAACATT.

On this clone itself: With the read ending 3 residues before the CDR3 end, the germline J gene is used to fill in that end. The chain employs TRBV10-3 and TRBJ2-5, with 8 bases fitting TRBD2. V lost 5 bases, J lost 4 bases, and 6 bases stayed unmatched. The CDR3 runs to 14 residues. CDR1 and CDR2 from the germline V gene are ENHRY and SYGVKD. The CDR3 reads CAISSGGLGETQYF. CDR3 DNA (partial): TGTGCCATCAGTAGCGGGGGATTGGGAGAGACC.

Concerning this clone itself: From the germline J gene comes the end of the CDR3, since the read stops 3 residues before it. The chain uses TRBV6-1 and TRBJ1-1, with 7 bases lining up with TRBD1. This CDR3 comprises 12 residues. Looked up from germline, CDR1 is MNHNS and CDR2 is SASEGT. The CDR3 DNA, read in part, is TGTGCCAGCGGTGGACAGGCTCGGAGA. This encodes CASGGQARR. The CDR3, in full, reads CASGGQARRAFF.

Turning to this clone: The sequence runs out 3 residues before the end of the CDR3; the remainder is reconstructed from the germline J gene. The chain links TRBV6-1 to TRBJ2-1; D is uncertain. Looked up from germline, CDR1 is MNHNS and CDR2 is SASEGT. V was pared by 2 bases and J by 7 bases, with 21 bases between. This CDR3 is 17 amino acids long. The part of the CDR3 DNA that was read is TGTGCCAGCAGTGAATTTATAGGTTTGGGCCTTGCTAATGAG. This translates into CASSEFIGLGLANE. In full, the CDR3 is CASSEFIGLGLANEQFF.

Comments on this clone: The read gets to within 3 residues of the CDR3 end, and the germline J gene fills in the rest. V gene TRBV11-2 combines with J gene TRBJ1-6; maybe TRBD1 (5 bases). The CDR3 sequence is 14 residues long. Germline assignment: CDR1 SGHAT and CDR2 FQNNGV. V dropped 0 bases and J dropped 9 bases, with 9 bases sitting between them. The CDR3 DNA, read in part, is TGTGCCAGCAGCTTAGACAGGGAGGTTTCACCC. Its translation: CASSLDREVSP. The whole CDR3 sequence is CASSLDREVSPLHF.

Comment on this clone: One end of the junction does not line up with germline, which may come from a read error. The observed sequence ends 3 residues before the CDR3 terminus, with the missing tail filled in from the germline J gene. V and J are TRBV6-1 and TRBJ1-5; the D gene is possibly TRBD1 (5 bases). Per germline, CDR1 MNHNS and CDR2 SASEGT. The CDR3 consists of 14 residues. Incomplete CDR3 DNA: TGTGCCAGCAGCGAAGCGAAGGGGTATCAGCCC. It encodes CASSEAKGYQP. The complete CDR3 protein is CASSEAKGYQPQHF.

Regarding this clone: The read ends 3 residues before the CDR3 terminus; that terminus is restored from the germline J gene. The genes are TRBV19 and TRBJ2-4; D might be TRBD1 (6 bases). CDR1 is LNHDA, CDR2 SQIVND, per germline (reference sequence). The CDR3 covers 12 residues. This CDR3 is CASRDSFYGQYF. CDR3 DNA, as far as it was read: TGTGCCAGTAGGGACAGCTTCTATGGT.

Remarks on this clone: Read coverage stops 3 residues before the CDR3 terminus; the germline J gene supplies the remainder. The chain has TRBV7-8 and TRBJ1-5; a possible D gene is TRBD1 (5 bases). Germline CDR1 SGHVS, CDR2 FQNEAQ. The CDR3 is 14 amino acids. Deletions cut 5 bases from V and 7 bases from J, with 15 bases between. The DNA read from the CDR3 is TGTGCCAGCAGCGACTTCGGGGGACGGCAGCCC. This translates into CASSDFGGRQP. In full, the CDR3 reads CASSDFGGRQPQHF.

A word on this clone: The read stops 3 residues short of the end of the CDR3; the missing end is completed from the germline J gene. This chain joins TRBV18 and TRBJ1-1; the D is unclear. CDR1 and CDR2 from the germline V gene are KGHSH and LQKENI. Trimming shortened V by 0 bases and J by 1 base, and 9 bases separated the two germline ends. This CDR3 spans 15 amino acids. Incomplete CDR3 DNA: TGTGCCAGCTCACCACCGTACATATCGAACACTGAA. Its protein is CASSPPYISNTE. The full CDR3 sequence reads CASSPPYISNTEAFF.

With regard to this clone: The sequenced fragment ends 3 residues before the CDR3 boundary, so the rest is inferred from the germline J gene. The chain employs TRBV5-1 and TRBJ1-2, with 7 bases lining up with TRBD1. V trimming: 4 bases; J trimming: 2 bases; junction bases outside the gene matches: 5. The V gene's germline CDR1 is SGHRS and CDR2 YFSETQ. CDR3 size: 14 residues. This CDR3 is CASSMGTANYGYTF. The CDR3 DNA, read in part, is TGCGCCAGCAGCATGGGGACAGCGAACTATGGC.

Remarks on this clone: The sequence runs out 3 residues before the end of the CDR3; the remainder is reconstructed from the germline J gene. The rearrangement joins TRBV19 to TRBJ1-2, with D perhaps matching TRBD1 (6 bases). Trimming left V 6 bases short and J 0 bases short, with 17 bases between. The germline V gene has CDR1 LNHDA and CDR2 SQIVND (reference sequence). The CDR3 loop spans 16 amino acids. The CDR3 bases that were read are TGTGCCAGTAGGAACGTAAGACAGGTAGCTAACTATGGC. Protein: CASRNVRQVANYG. The complete CDR3 sequence is CASRNVRQVANYGYTF.

CDR3 DNA (partial): TGTGCCAGCAGTGAAGGGCAGGGTGCCGGCTATGGC. Translation: CASSEGQGAGYG. The complete CDR3 reads CASSEGQGAGYGYTF. The chain recombines TRBV6-1 with TRBJ1-2; maybe TRBD1 (5 bases). From the germline J gene comes the end of the CDR3, since the read stops 3 residues before it. Germline V gene data show CDR1 as MNHNS and CDR2 as SASEGT. Trimming took 1 base from V and 4 from J, leaving 13 bases between them. CDR3 length: 15 residues.

As concerns this clone: The CDR3 is cut off 3 residues early in the read; its end comes from the germline J gene. The chain links TRBV20-1 to TRBJ2-7; D is possibly TRBD1 (6 bases). Germline CDR1 DFQATT, CDR2 SNEGSKA (reference sequence). Trimming took off 4 bases at V and 2 bases at J, with 9 bases between the two ends. There are 12 residues in the CDR3. CDR3 residues: CSANRVPYEQYF. CDR3 bases read: TGCAGTGCTAACAGGGTCCCCTACGAG.